This T cell receptor (beta chain) was sequenced for a study of blood T cell repertoires in COVID-19. Study at large: The cDNA or gDNA used as material had been derived from T cells, B-cell-depleted T cells, or PBMCs.

In the original analysis: Using reference gene primer amplification, nucleated cell counts were estimated. Repertoires were generated with immunoSEQ multiplex PCR, while TCRdb's copy carries only in-frame clones and drops some. That table supplies the V and J calls and clone size; D and trimming were determined from the DNA. Here the sample spans about 140,000 clones, around 83% being singletons. Seattle cases were enrolled at active infection and followed longitudinally. V lost 5 bases and J 2 bases, leaving 13 bases between the germline ends. Looked up from germline, CDR1 is SGHTA and CDR2 is FQGNSA. This CDR3 has 14 residues.

The TCR sequence derives from a young man with COVID-19, enrolled during active disease. The chain joins TRBV7-2 to TRBJ2-7, with a tentative D call TRBD2 (7 bases). Sequenced input: peripheral blood. DNA for the CDR3: TGTGCCAGCAGCCCGAGGGGGGGGACCTACGAGCAGTACTTC. As protein: CASSPRGGTYEQYF.